The T cell receptor (beta chain) under discussion was sequenced for a study of shared clonotypes between healthy human individuals (TCRdb year 2020). Regarding the research as a whole: A couple of women and three men aged 18 to 49 years were included in the cohort. Per donor, three plates each were used for CD4 naive and CD4 memory, two for CD8 naive, and one for CD8 memory. Leukapheresis yielded between about 0.85 and 10 billion PBMCs per donor. Different laboratories and diverse techniques were used to prepare libraries and sequence TCR repertoires, to increase sequencing depth and limit assay-specific biases. To estimate repertoire size and how much clonotype sharing occurs between individuals, the study deeply sequenced the blood TCR repertoires of five healthy adults. General study outcomes and caveats: Rarefaction of sorted-subset datasets indicated incomplete sequencing despite the large sequencing depth. Across a few donors, roughly 5% of naive CD4, around 3.5% of naive CD8, roughly 2.3% of memory CD4, and approximately 0.4% of memory CD8 clonotypes were shared. Because the study included only a small number of donors, the genetic and exposure-history diversity represented was limited. Pairwise subsampling led to the expectation that sequencing depth would affect the degree of clonotype sharing among donors. Compared with non-shared clonotypes, clonotypes shared by all four sorted-subset donors had higher generation probabilities. Naive subsets generally had larger estimated clonotype richness than memory subsets. Only blood was sampled, and tissue TCR repertoires likely differ from those in blood.

Using the deep immunoSEQ assay, TCR CDR3 regions were amplified from genomic DNA by multiplex PCR. Genomic DNA extracted from each cell subset was distributed evenly over all wells of several immunoSEQ 96-well plates, and each plate served as one replicate. For sorted subsets, around 200 ng genomic DNA, equal to tens of thousands of T cell genomes, was loaded into each replicate PCR. The purified libraries were quantified using a Qubit 3.0 fluorometer, sized with a Bioanalyzer 2100, and then quantified again using the KAPA Library Quantification kit. Each immunoSEQ 96-well plate was sequenced on its own single-read 150-cycle Illumina NextSeq 550 flow cell. The original methods were these. Because the immunoSEQ output held only junctional sequences and lacked quality scores, the filtering could not match the filtering applied to full-length reads. To assign V/J genes and CDR3, sequences were annotated against IMGT germline references using PyIR, a Python wrapper for IgBLAST v1.9. Reads with weak V/J assignments (E-value above 1e-6), missing CDR3, stop codons, out-of-frame junctions, or ambiguous translated residues were removed. A V3J clonotype was defined by an identical inferred V gene, J gene, and CDR3 amino acid sequence. To compute the percentage overlap between repertoires, the number of shared unique clonotypes was divided by the size of the smaller repertoire. RTK rarefaction, the Chao1 estimator, and Recon v2.1 estimates of unobserved clonotypes were used to assess repertoire richness. OLGA was used to compute generation probabilities for all TCRbeta clonotypes that the gDNA method yielded from several donors. The clones in this table, taken by TCRdb from immuneACCESS, are in-frame only. Not every clone is retained; where verified, under half of the shortfall comes from an unresolved V gene, and the cause of the rest is unknown. For V, J and clone size, that table is used; D and trimming come from the DNA. Within this sample are around 2.1 million clones, with more than 85% of them counted one time only. Approximately 1.7% of the sample belongs to the ten largest clones.

From the germline V gene, CDR1 is SGHTA and CDR2 is FQGNSA. The CDR3 contains 13 residues when both ends are counted. Just the 39-base CDR3 DNA is kept, in frame starting at base 1. At the junction V is shortened by 6 bases and J by 0 bases, with 9 bases in between. A word on this clone: Its cognate antigen has yet to be identified. The missing conserved phenylalanine or tryptophan at the end of this CDR3 makes a read error likely.

CD8 naive samples were obtained by positive selection for CCR7 among CD45RO-negative cells, yielding a CD45RA+CCR7+ population from which TemRA cells were excluded. The donors were healthy, HIV-negative adults with no recently reported acute infections or vaccinations. All donors were Caucasian adults living in Nashville, Tennessee, USA. Blood was collected by leukapheresis, and PBMCs were isolated by Ficoll-Histopaque density gradient centrifugation and then cryopreserved in liquid nitrogen vapor phase. Analytical flow cytometry was used to check the purity and quantity of each magnetically sorted T cell population. Genomic DNA was isolated from every sorted fraction and measured by UV absorbance on a Nanodrop 2000c.

The TCR was taken from a man aged 18 to 29 in good health. Some clones in this sample may be carry-over from other donors' samples. The chain is assembled from TRBV7-2 and TRBJ2-7, and perhaps TRBD1 as D gene, on 6 matching bases. Sequenced sample: naive CD8+ T cells from PBMCs. This specimen's cell subset or site label, per the study, means: CD45RA+CCR7+. Read as DNA, the sequence is TGTGCCAGCAGTACAGGGATCTCCTACGAGCAGTACCTC. Translated, this gives CASSTGISYEQYL.